This TCR beta chain was identified during a study of blood T cells in healthy people across ages. Whole-study results and caveats: PBMC samples, being unsorted, prevented any conclusive comparison of naive and antigen-experienced cells.

The CDR3 covers 11 residues. Per germline, CDR1 SNHLY and CDR2 FYNNEI. Trimming took 11 bases from V and 11 from J, leaving 18 bases between them. Sample-barcoded 5' priming and a J-beta primer mix drove a second PCR of 7 to 11 cycles. TCRdb fed the 5' RACE reads into MiXCR, producing one record per CDR3 protein. The sample contains about 670,000 distinct CDR3 sequences, 52% of which appear only once. This clonotype was found a few times. The target antigen is unknown. The source material was blood. The TCR was taken from an elderly woman in good health. The V and J genes are TRBV2 and TRBJ2-5; TRBD2 is a possible D gene (6 bases). The CDR3 DNA is TGTGCCGGGGGACTCCTCAATGAGCAGTACTTC. Amino acids: CAGGLLNEQYF.